This passage covers 24 T cell receptor beta chains from one sample sequenced in a study of cytomegalovirus exposure and HLA in healthy donors. It was with 60 Vbeta and 13 Jbeta primers that the PCR ran. Method: immunoSEQ multiplex PCR; TCRdb's copy keeps in-frame clones and lacks some. The table lists 90,000 to 120,000 clones, approximately 79% of them singletons. The specimen sequenced was PBMCs. The receptors originated from a man in his late teens or twenties in good health and CMV-seronegative.

This chain joins TRBV5-1 and TRBJ2-5; 9 positions agree with TRBD1. V was pared by 4 bases and J by 5 bases, with 15 bases of the junction left unmatched. Germline CDR1 reads SGHRS; CDR2 reads YFSETQ. The CDR3 is 17 amino acids. CDR3 sequence reads: CASSDGKRTGAGETQYF. CDR3 DNA sequence: TGCGCCAGCAGCGACGGGAAGAGGACAGGGGCGGGGGAGACCCAGTACTTC. Looking up the rest from reference TRBV5-1 and TRBJ2-5 gives the full variable domain: KAGVTQTPRYLIKTRGQQVTLSCSPISGHRSVSWYQQTPGQGLQFLFEYFSETQRNKGNFPGRFSGRQFSNSRSEMNVSTLELGDSALYLCASSDGKRTGAGETQYFGPGTRLLVL.

This clone was counted ten times or more. The J gene is TRBJ2-3, the V gene TRBV5-4, with 8 positions matching TRBD1. The CDR3 is 16 residues long. With 4 bases clipped from V and 1 base from J, the junction kept 8 bases outside the gene matches. Germline CDR1 SGHNT, CDR2 YYREEE (reference sequence). CDR3 nucleotides: TGTGCCAGCAGCCCAATGAAGACAGGGGGCACAGATACGCAGTATTTT. Its protein is CASSPMKTGGTDTQYF. Full variable domain (rest looked up from reference TRBV5-4 and TRBJ2-3): ETGVTQSPTHLIKTRGQQVTLRCSSQSGHNTVSWYQQALGQGPQFIFQYYREEENGRGNFPPRFSGLQFPNYSSELNVNALELDDSALYLCASSPMKTGGTDTQYFGPGTRLTVL.

CDR3: CASRLEGMNTEAFF. The CDR3, as DNA: TGTGCCAGCAGACTCGAGGGAATGAACACTGAAGCTTTCTTT. V usage is TRBV11-2 and J usage is TRBJ1-1, with unresolved D. The CDR3 has 14 amino acids. V lost 6 bases, J lost 0 bases, and 11 bases lay in between. CDR1 is SGHAT and CDR2 is FQNNGV in the germline V gene.

This chain joins TRBV11-3 and TRBJ1-1; D possibly corresponds to TRBD1 (5 bases). The V end lost 5 bases, the J end lost 7 bases, and 14 bases lay between the germline ends. Germline CDR1 is SGHNT and CDR2 is YENEEA. This CDR3 is 13 amino acids long. This CDR3 is CASSQGDIGEAFF. The CDR3 DNA sequence: TGTGCCAGCAGCCAAGGGGATATAGGTGAAGCTTTCTTT.

J is TRBJ1-1 and V is TRBV7-3, with D maybe TRBD1 (5 bases). V was cut by 2 bases and J by 2 bases, with 9 bases left in between. CDR3 size: 14 residues. Germline values: CDR1 SGHTA, CDR2 FQGTGA. CDR3 in DNA: TGTGCCAGCAGCTTAGGAGGGGCTAACACTGAAGCTTTCTTT. Protein: CASSLGGANTEAFF.

About this clone: Additional DNA sequences in this sample encode the identical CDR3. The chain joins TRBV6-6 to TRBJ1-1, with no clear D. V lost 0 bases and J lost 4, with 9 bases in between. CDR3 length equals 14 residues. Germline CDR1 reads MNHNY; CDR2 reads SVGAGI (reference sequence). This CDR3 is CASSYSRPGTEAFF. The CDR3 DNA sequence: TGTGCCAGCAGTTACTCGCGTCCAGGCACTGAAGCTTTCTTT.

J is TRBJ1-6 and V is TRBV4-2, with 8 bases that match TRBD1. Germline CDR1 LGHNA, CDR2 YNFKEQ. This CDR3 has 14 residues. The junction had 3 bases not matched to a gene; V was cut back by 2 bases and J by 9 bases. CDR3 loop: CASSQIGQGSPLHF. For the CDR3, the DNA is TGTGCCAGCAGCCAAATAGGACAGGGTTCACCCCTCCACTTT.

The V gene is TRBV7-8, the J gene TRBJ2-3; maybe TRBD2 (6 bases). This CDR3 is 16 amino acids long. The ends were cut back, 2 bases at V and 1 base at J, with 13 bases in the middle. Germline V gene sequence: CDR1 SGHVS, CDR2 FQNEAQ. The CDR3 loop reads CASSLLGASGTDTQYF. CDR3 sequence (DNA): TGTGCCAGCAGCTTATTGGGTGCTAGCGGCACAGATACGCAGTATTTT.

The count of this clone is one. The chain employs TRBV5-1 and TRBJ2-1; D remains ambiguous. V lost 1 base, J lost 7 bases, and 15 bases lay in between. This CDR3 comprises 15 residues. Germline V lookup: CDR1 SGHRS, CDR2 YFSETQ. CDR3 amino acids: CASSLRSSPGNEQFF. For the CDR3, the DNA is TGCGCCAGCAGCTTGCGGTCCTCGCCCGGTAATGAGCAGTTCTTC. Full variable domain (remainder filled in from reference TRBV5-1 and TRBJ2-1): KAGVTQTPRYLIKTRGQQVTLSCSPISGHRSVSWYQQTPGQGLQFLFEYFSETQRNKGNFPGRFSGRQFSNSRSEMNVSTLELGDSALYLCASSLRSSPGNEQFFGPGTRLTVL.

The chain is built from TRBV19 and TRBJ2-7; TRBD1 might be the D (6 bases). This CDR3 region has 15 residues. Germline lookup yields CDR1 LNHDA and CDR2 SQIVND (reference sequence). V was trimmed by 1 base and J by 3 bases, leaving 13 bases between them. The CDR3 sequence is CASSIAAGAFYEQYF. DNA of the CDR3: TGTGCCAGTAGTATAGCGGCAGGGGCGTTCTACGAGCAGTACTTC.

The chain recombines TRBV5-1 with TRBJ2-7; D is possibly TRBD1 (5 bases). Trimming removed 5 bases at V and 0 bases at J, with 12 bases between. CDR3 length: 14 residues. The germline V gene encodes CDR1 SGHRS and CDR2 YFSETQ. The CDR3: CASRTVPISYEQYF. In nucleotides, the CDR3 is TGCGCCAGCAGGACAGTGCCCATCTCCTACGAGCAGTACTTC.

The rearrangement uses TRBV20-1 and TRBJ1-2; TRBD1 matches at 7 bases. The V segment lost 4 bases and the J segment 7 bases; nucleotides outside the gene matches: 3. The CDR3 length is 11 residues. The germline CDR1 and CDR2 sequences are DFQATT and SNEGSKA (reference sequence). The CDR3 sequence is CSATTGVGYTF. CDR3 in DNA: TGCAGTGCTACTACAGGGGTTGGCTACACCTTC.

The V and J genes are TRBV29-1 and TRBJ2-5; TRBD1 aligns across 9 bases. J gave up 7 bases and V 6 bases, and 9 bases lay outside the gene matches. From germline, CDR1 is SQVTM and CDR2 ANQGSEA. This CDR3 region has 13 residues. The DNA of the CDR3 is TGCAGCGTAGCCCGGGACAGGGCTTTGACCCAGTACTTC. Its translation: CSVARDRALTQYF. Using reference TRBV29-1 and TRBJ2-5 for the parts outside the CDR3, the full variable domain is SAVISQKPSRDICQRGTSLTIQCQVDSQVTMMFWYRQQPGQSLTLIATANQGSEATYESGFVIDKFPISRPNLTFSTLTVSNMSPEDSSIYLCSVARDRALTQYFGPGTRLLVL.

Note on this clone: One end of the junction is discordant with germline, which a read error may explain. The V call is TRBV7-9, the J call TRBJ1-2, with D unresolved. The CDR3 loop spans 12 amino acids. Germline V gene sequence: CDR1 SEHNR, CDR2 FQNEAQ (reference sequence). The chain's CDR3 is CSSSTYLHGYTF. CDR3 DNA: TGTTCCAGCAGTACTTATCTGCATGGCTACACCTTC.

CDR3 nucleotide sequence: TGTGCCAGCAGCCCTAGCCGGGGGGACTGGGGGGGTGAGCAGTTCTTC. This sequence encodes CASSPSRGDWGGEQFF. The genes are TRBV4-2 and TRBJ2-1; 7 bases agree with TRBD2. CDR1 and CDR2 from the germline V gene are LGHNA and YNFKEQ. This CDR3 region has 16 residues. V lost 4 bases to trimming and J lost 9 bases; unmatched junction nucleotides: 15.

The chain links TRBV2 to TRBJ1-4, with 7 bases aligning to TRBD1. Germline V gene lookup returns CDR1 SNHLY and CDR2 FYNNEI. This CDR3 has 14 residues. Trimming cost V 3 bases and J 8 bases; bases outside gene matches: 6. CDR3 loop: CASSDRQGYEKLFF. CDR3 DNA: TGTGCCAGCAGTGATCGACAGGGTTACGAAAAACTGTTTTTT.

There are a few counts of this clone. CDR3 sequence: CASSPSANNSPLHF. The CDR3 nucleotides read TGCGCCAGCAGCCCGTCCGCGAATAATTCACCCCTCCACTTT. The V gene is TRBV10-1, the J gene TRBJ1-6, with D unresolved. The CDR3 runs 14 residues. CDR1 WNHNN and CDR2 SYGVQD come from the germline V gene (reference sequence). V was clipped by 6 bases and J by 5 bases, with 11 bases between them.

The chain carries TRBV10-2 and TRBJ2-5; a weak D match, TRBD2 (6 bases). The germline gives CDR1 WSHSY, CDR2 SAAADI. This CDR3 comprises 13 residues. The V gene lost 3 bases and the J gene lost 4 bases, with 9 bases spanning the gap. The CDR3 sequence: CASSDWGVETQYF. CDR3 in DNA: TGCGCCAGCAGTGATTGGGGGGTAGAGACCCAGTACTTC.

V and J are TRBV4-3 and TRBJ2-5, with D unclear. The CDR3 is made up of 13 amino acids. Germline assignment: CDR1 LGHNA and CDR2 YSLEER. Between the trimmed V and J ends, which lost 3 bases and 5 bases, there was a span of 10 bases. CDR3: CASSQHVGETQYF. CDR3 coding DNA: TGCGCCAGCAGCCAGCACGTCGGTGAGACCCAGTACTTC.

The CDR3 here is CASSRQLNTEAFF. CDR3 bases: TGTGCCAGCAGTCGACAGTTGAACACTGAAGCTTTCTTT. This chain links TRBV2 with TRBJ1-1; a weak D match, TRBD1 (5 bases). CDR3 length: 13 residues. Germline V gene lookup returns CDR1 SNHLY and CDR2 FYNNEI. V lost 5 bases, J lost 0 bases, and 7 bases lay in between. The full variable domain, with the rest looked up from reference TRBV2 and TRBJ1-1, is EPEVTQTPSHQVTQMGQEVILRCVPISNHLYFYWYRQILGQKVEFLVSFYNNEISEKSEIFDDQFSVERPDGSNFTLKIRSTKLEDSAMYFCASSRQLNTEAFFGQGTRLTVV.

The chain carries TRBV15 and TRBJ1-5, with 7 bases identical to TRBD1. V lost 5 bases, J lost 8 bases, and 9 bases stayed unmatched. Looked up from germline, CDR1 is LNHNV and CDR2 is YYDKDF (reference sequence). This CDR3 has 14 amino acids. The CDR3 DNA reads as TGTGCCACCAGCCCGAGGAGGGGGCGCGAGCCCCAGCATTTT. As protein: CATSPRRGREPQHF.

Worth noting for this clone: The junction shows a germline mismatch at one end, possibly a read error. V is TRBV5-1 and J is TRBJ1-2; 9 bases align to TRBD1. CDR1 is SGHRS and CDR2 is YFSETQ in the germline V gene. This CDR3 is built from 15 residues. CDR3 bases: TGCGCCAGCAGCTTTTCTGGAACAGGGGGCTATGGCTACCCCTTC. This codes for CASSFSGTGGYGYPF.

This sequence joins TRBV5-6 and TRBJ1-2; 7 nucleotides line up with TRBD1. V lost 4 bases to trimming and J lost 8 bases; unmatched junction nucleotides: 8. The germline V gene encodes CDR1 SGHDT and CDR2 YYEEEE. The CDR3 has 13 amino acids. The DNA for the CDR3 is TGTGCCAGCAGCCTGAGGGGGCGCGGCGGCTACACCTTC. Its translation: CASSLRGRGGYTF.

The CDR3 nucleotides read TGTGCCAGCAGCGCCGCCGGGACAGGGGACTACGAGCAGTACTTC. Translation gives CASSAAGTGDYEQYF. The chain links TRBV9 to TRBJ2-7, with 10 bases fitting TRBD1. Germline V gives CDR1 SGDLS, CDR2 YYNGEE. V dropped 3 bases and J dropped 3; count of bases not matched to a gene: 6. The CDR3 totals 15 residues.